Below are 20 T cell receptor beta chains sequenced from a single sample in a study of T cells in Graves' hyperthyroidism and ophthalmopathy. From RNA transcripts, TCR beta CDR3 regions were amplified. The HTBI primer set served for first-round RT-PCR of the TCR CDR3. TCRdb re-called the multiplex PCR reads with MiXCR, one entry per CDR3 protein. The data show almost 600,000 distinct CDR3 sequences, with around 42% seen just once and about 7.8% held by the top ten. The source material was peripheral blood or thyroid tissue (not recorded which). These receptors all stem from a woman under 30 with Graves' hyperthyroidism.

This clonotype has ten or more counts. V usage is TRBV30 and J usage is TRBJ1-5; no clear D gene. Germline CDR1 reads GTSNPN; CDR2 reads SVGIG (reference sequence). This CDR3 has 13 residues. Trimming took off 1 base at V and 3 bases at J, with 7 bases between the two ends. The CDR3 DNA sequence: TGTGCCTGGAGTGGACGGTTCAATCAGCCCCAGCATTTT. As protein: CAWSGRFNQPQHF.

Here the CDR3 reads CASSRRDRGVRYEQYF. The CDR3 DNA is TGTGCCAGCAGCAGACGGGACAGGGGTGTCCGCTACGAGCAGTACTTC. The chain links TRBV7-3 to TRBJ2-7, with 10 bases aligning to TRBD1. Looked up from germline, CDR1 is SGHTA and CDR2 is FQGTGA. After removal of 5 bases from V and 3 bases from J, the junction contained 10 bases not matched to a gene. This CDR3 has 16 residues.

This chain links TRBV20-1 with TRBJ2-7; 9 bases align to TRBD2. The V gene's germline CDR1 is DFQATT and CDR2 SNEGSKA (reference sequence). This CDR3 is built from 18 residues. V shed 6 bases and J 3 bases; nucleotides not matched to a gene: 21. The CDR3 region has the DNA TGCAGTGCCAGCTCACCTTTTGACCTAGCGGGAACTTTCTACGAGCAGTACTTC. Translated, it gives CSASSPFDLAGTFYEQYF.

This clonotype was seen repeatedly, ten times or more. This chain joins TRBV5-1 and TRBJ2-6; 7 bases are a match to TRBD1. J gave up 2 bases and V 2 bases, and 7 bases lay outside the gene matches. The CDR3 spans 17 residues. CDR1 is SGHRS, CDR2 YFSETQ, per germline. The CDR3 spells CASSFGQVFPGANVLTF. For the CDR3, the DNA is TGCGCCAGCAGCTTTGGACAGGTCTTCCCTGGGGCCAACGTCCTGACTTTC.

This clonotype has a count of ten or more. The J gene is TRBJ1-1, the V gene TRBV4-1; tentative D call: TRBD1 (5 bases). Germline-derived CDR1 and CDR2 are MGHRA and YSYEKL. The length of the CDR3 is 14 residues. With 1 base removed from V and 9 bases from J, the gap between germline ends came to 15 bases. CDR3 amino acids: CASSQGQGGTKAFF. The CDR3, as DNA: TGCGCCAGCAGCCAAGGGCAAGGAGGGACCAAAGCTTTCTTT.

This clonotype occurred many times. The chain is built from TRBV10-3 and TRBJ1-1; D not certain. Per the germline V gene, CDR1 is ENHRY and CDR2 is SYGVKD. Deletions cut 2 bases from V and 5 bases from J, with 12 bases between. The CDR3 loop spans 14 amino acids. This chain's CDR3 is CAISEGDGWTEAFF. The CDR3 DNA is TGTGCCATCAGTGAGGGCGACGGGTGGACTGAAGCTTTCTTT.

This chain joins TRBV25-1 and TRBJ1-2; D remains unclear. The V end was cut by 4 bases, the J end by 3 bases, with 15 bases between. The CDR3 has 15 residues. The germline V gene encodes CDR1 MGHDK and CDR2 SYGVNS. CDR3 amino acids: CASSGLVLGDYGYTF. CDR3 bases: TGTGCCAGCAGTGGTTTGGTCCTAGGAGACTATGGCTACACCTTC.

V usage is TRBV20-1 and J usage is TRBJ2-3; D gene unclear. The CDR3 loop spans 13 amino acids. V gave up 1 base and J gave up 9 bases, with 14 bases separating them. The V gene's germline CDR1 is DFQATT and CDR2 SNEGSKA (reference sequence). This chain's CDR3 is CSARARLARTQYF. Written as DNA, the CDR3 is TGCAGTGCTAGAGCCCGCCTTGCCCGAACGCAGTATTTT.

This clonotype was recorded at least ten times. The chain couples TRBV20-1 to TRBJ2-7, with D perhaps TRBD2 (6 bases). This CDR3 is 12 amino acids long. Germline V CDR1 and CDR2: DFQATT, SNEGSKA (reference sequence). Between the trimmed V and J ends, which lost 2 bases and 6 bases, there was a span of 11 bases. This chain's CDR3 is CSARQLAGEQYF. CDR3 coding DNA: TGCAGTGCTAGACAACTAGCCGGCGAGCAGTACTTC.

This clonotype was detected ten times or more. V is TRBV9 and J is TRBJ2-6; possibly TRBD1 or TRBD2 for D (5 bases each). Germline assignment: CDR1 SGDLS and CDR2 YYNGEE. V was trimmed by 0 bases and J by 0 bases, leaving 19 bases between them. The CDR3 is 20 residues long. The CDR3 region has the DNA TGTGCCAGCAGCGTAGTTCCAGGGAGTACCTCCCCCTCTGGGGCCAACGTCCTGACTTTC. It encodes CASSVVPGSTSPSGANVLTF.

This clonotype was picked up a small number of times. This rearrangement joins TRBV2 to TRBJ1-4, with D tentatively TRBD1 (5 bases). The CDR3 extends over 13 amino acids. Germline CDR1 reads SNHLY; CDR2 reads FYNNEI. Trimming pared 7 bases from V and 5 bases from J, leaving 11 bases between. The CDR3 loop reads CASKGTGNEKLFF. The CDR3 DNA is TGTGCCAGCAAGGGGACGGGGAATGAAAAACTGTTTTTT.

Many counts were recorded for this clonotype. CDR3 nucleotides: TGTGCCACCAGTGATGCAGGGGACACTAATGAAAAACTGTTTTTT. Encoded protein: CATSDAGDTNEKLFF. The rearrangement links TRBV24-1 to TRBJ1-4, with D perhaps matching TRBD1 (6 bases). V lost 3 bases and J 2 bases, leaving 9 bases between the germline ends. The CDR3 runs to 15 residues. Germline V CDR1 and CDR2: KGHDR, SFDVKD.

This clonotype was recorded a few times. The chain carries TRBV30 and TRBJ2-5; D tentatively reads TRBD1 or TRBD2 (5 bases each). The CDR3 extends over 15 amino acids. V dropped 5 bases and J dropped 1 base, with 17 bases sitting between them. Germline CDR1 reads GTSNPN; CDR2 reads SVGIG (reference sequence). CDR3 residues: CAWPPTGQLQETQYF. CDR3 DNA: TGTGCCTGGCCACCCACGGGGCAGCTCCAAGAGACCCAGTACTTC.

In its sample, this clonotype was seen many times. The rearrangement links TRBV2 to TRBJ2-2; 7 bases align to TRBD2. After removal of 9 bases from V and 2 bases from J, the junction contained 6 bases not matched to a gene. The CDR3 totals 14 residues. CDR1 is SNHLY, CDR2 FYNNEI, per germline. CDR3 amino acids: CASGLGANTGELFF. The CDR3 bases are TGTGCCAGTGGACTAGGGGCCAACACCGGGGAGCTGTTTTTT.

On this clonotype itself: The CDR3 ends on some other residue instead of the conserved phenylalanine or tryptophan, so this is likely a read error. No DNA is shown, since the ends of the CDR3 on it are uncertain; the CDR3 is the one TCRdb lists. This chain links TRBV7-2 with TRBJ1-4; the D call in the table, TRBD1, was not verified against the DNA. Per the germline V gene, CDR1 is SGHTA and CDR2 is FQGNSA. The CDR3 adds up to 9 amino acids, both ends counted. CDR3 sequence reads: CASRQTVVV.

This clonotype was recorded many times. This chain connects TRBV7-2 to TRBJ1-4; D remains unclear. This CDR3 contains 15 residues. Germline values: CDR1 SGHTA, CDR2 FQGNSA. Deletions cut 3 bases from V and 0 bases from J, with 8 bases between. CDR3 sequence (DNA): TGTGCCAGCAGCTTCCTCGGGGCAACTAATGAAAAACTGTTTTTT. Translation: CASSFLGATNEKLFF.

The V gene is TRBV7-9, the J gene TRBJ1-1, with D uncertain. The CDR3 consists of 12 residues. CDR1 is SEHNR and CDR2 is FQNEAQ in the germline V gene (reference sequence). Trimming removed 7 bases at V and 4 bases at J, with 10 bases between. In DNA, the CDR3 is TGTGCCAGCAACCCTGGGTCCACTGAAGCTTTCTTT. Its protein product is CASNPGSTEAFF. The full variable domain, its missing parts supplied by reference TRBV7-9 and TRBJ1-1, is DTGVSQNPRHKITKRGQNVTFRCDPISEHNRLYWYRQTLGQGPEFLTYFQNEAQLEKSRLLSDRFSAERPKGSFSTLEIQRTEQGDSAMYLCASNPGSTEAFFGQGTRLTVV.

This clonotype was observed many times. V gene TRBV11-2 combines with J gene TRBJ2-7, with D unclear. The V and J ends lost 2 bases and 5 bases respectively, with 16 bases between them. This CDR3 has 15 amino acids. Per germline, CDR1 SGHAT and CDR2 FQNNGV. The CDR3 protein is CASSLIRLQRHEQYF. CDR3 DNA sequence: TGTGCCAGCAGCTTAATCCGACTCCAACGCCACGAGCAGTACTTC.

In this sample, this clonotype turned up once. The CDR3 coding sequence is TGTGCCAGCAGCTTTCGTACATCTGACACTGAAGCTTTCTTT. It yields the protein CASSFRTSDTEAFF. This rearrangement joins TRBV7-6 to TRBJ1-1, with D unclear. The germline V gene encodes CDR1 SGHVS and CDR2 FNYEAQ. This CDR3 contains 14 residues. With 3 bases removed from V and 3 bases from J, the gap between germline ends came to 11 bases.

Ten or more counts support this clonotype. The chain combines TRBV10-3 with TRBJ1-1; D may be TRBD1 (5 bases). CDR1 and CDR2 from the germline V gene are ENHRY and SYGVKD. V was clipped by 10 bases and J by 3 bases, with 15 bases between them. The CDR3 spans 13 residues. The CDR3 sequence: CATETARDTEAFF. The CDR3, as DNA: TGTGCCACGGAGACAGCTAGGGACACTGAAGCTTTCTTT.